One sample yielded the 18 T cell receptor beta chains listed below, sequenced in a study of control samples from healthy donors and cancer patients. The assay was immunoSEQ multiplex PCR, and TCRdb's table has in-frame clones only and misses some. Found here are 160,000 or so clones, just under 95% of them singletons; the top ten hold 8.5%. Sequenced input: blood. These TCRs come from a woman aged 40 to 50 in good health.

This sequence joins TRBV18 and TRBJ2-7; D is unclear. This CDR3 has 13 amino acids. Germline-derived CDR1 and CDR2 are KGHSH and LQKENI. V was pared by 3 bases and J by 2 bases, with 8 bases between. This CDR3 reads CASSPTETYEQYF. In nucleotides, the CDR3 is TGTGCCAGCTCACCCACTGAGACCTACGAGCAGTACTTC.

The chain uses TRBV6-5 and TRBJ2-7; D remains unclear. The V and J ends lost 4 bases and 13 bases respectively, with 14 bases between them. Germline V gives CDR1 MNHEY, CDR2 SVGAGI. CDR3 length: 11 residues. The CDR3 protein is CASSSPGRTYF. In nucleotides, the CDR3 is TGTGCCAGCAGTTCCCCGGGTCGTACCTACTTC.

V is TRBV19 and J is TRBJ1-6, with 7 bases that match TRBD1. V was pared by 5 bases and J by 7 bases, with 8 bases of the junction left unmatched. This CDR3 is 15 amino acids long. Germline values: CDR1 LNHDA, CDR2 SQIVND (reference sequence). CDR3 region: CASSSRTGSNSPLHF. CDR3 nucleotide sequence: TGTGCCAGTAGTTCCCGGACAGGATCAAATTCACCCCTCCACTTT.

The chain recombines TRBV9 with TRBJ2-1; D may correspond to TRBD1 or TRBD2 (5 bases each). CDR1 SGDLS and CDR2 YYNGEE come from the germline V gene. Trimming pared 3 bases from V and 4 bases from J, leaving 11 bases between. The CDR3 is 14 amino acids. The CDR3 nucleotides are TGTGCCAGCAGCGCCTGGGACGGTTACAATGAGCAGTTCTTC. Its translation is CASSAWDGYNEQFF. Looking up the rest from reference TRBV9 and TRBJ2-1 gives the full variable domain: DSGVTQTPKHLITATGQRVTLRCSPRSGDLSVYWYQQSLDQGLQFLIQYYNGEERAKGNILERFSAQQFPDLHSELNLSSLELGDSALYFCASSAWDGYNEQFFGPGTRLTVL.

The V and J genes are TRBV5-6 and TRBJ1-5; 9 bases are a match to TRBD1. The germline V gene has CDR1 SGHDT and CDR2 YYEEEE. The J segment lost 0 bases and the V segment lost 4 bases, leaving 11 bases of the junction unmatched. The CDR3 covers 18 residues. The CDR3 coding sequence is TGTGCCAGCAGCCTACGGACAGGGGACCCATATAGCAATCAGCCCCAGCATTTT. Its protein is CASSLRTGDPYSNQPQHF.

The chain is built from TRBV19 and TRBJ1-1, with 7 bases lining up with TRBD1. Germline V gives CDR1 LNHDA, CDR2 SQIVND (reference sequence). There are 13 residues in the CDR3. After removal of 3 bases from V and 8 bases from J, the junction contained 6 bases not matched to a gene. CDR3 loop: CASSIREGGEAFF. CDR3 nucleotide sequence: TGTGCCAGTAGTATCCGGGAAGGGGGCGAAGCTTTCTTT.

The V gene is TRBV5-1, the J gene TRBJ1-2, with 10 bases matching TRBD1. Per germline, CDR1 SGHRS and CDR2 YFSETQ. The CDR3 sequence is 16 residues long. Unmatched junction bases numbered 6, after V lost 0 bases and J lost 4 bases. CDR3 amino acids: CASSLAGDRGGYGYTF. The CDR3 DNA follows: TGCGCCAGCAGCTTGGCCGGGGACAGGGGTGGCTATGGCTACACCTTC.

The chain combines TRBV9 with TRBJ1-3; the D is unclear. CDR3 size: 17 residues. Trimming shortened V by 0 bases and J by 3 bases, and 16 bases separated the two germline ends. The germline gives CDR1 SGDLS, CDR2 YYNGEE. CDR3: CASSVVDSRGFGNTIYF. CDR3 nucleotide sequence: TGTGCCAGCAGCGTAGTGGACTCCCGGGGTTTTGGAAACACCATATATTTT.

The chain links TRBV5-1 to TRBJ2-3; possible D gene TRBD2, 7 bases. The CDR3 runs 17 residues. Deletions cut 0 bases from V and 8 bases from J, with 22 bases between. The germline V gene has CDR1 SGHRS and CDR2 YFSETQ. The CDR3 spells CASSLAGGPASVATQYF. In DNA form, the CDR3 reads TGCGCCAGCAGCTTGGCCGGGGGGCCAGCGTCTGTTGCTACGCAGTATTTT.

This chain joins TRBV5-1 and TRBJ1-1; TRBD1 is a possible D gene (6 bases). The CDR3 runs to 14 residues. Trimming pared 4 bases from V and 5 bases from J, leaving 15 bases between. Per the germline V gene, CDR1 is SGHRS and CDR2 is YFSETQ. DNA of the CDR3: TGCGCCAGCAGCCAAGATTTTAGGGGGACTGAAGCTTTCTTT. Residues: CASSQDFRGTEAFF.

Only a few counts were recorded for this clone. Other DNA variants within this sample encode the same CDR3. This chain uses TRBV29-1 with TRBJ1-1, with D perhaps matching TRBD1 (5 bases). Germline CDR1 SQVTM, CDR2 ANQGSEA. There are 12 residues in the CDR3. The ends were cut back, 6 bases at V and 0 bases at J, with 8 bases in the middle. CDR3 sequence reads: CSVGGMNTEAFF. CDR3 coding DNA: TGCAGCGTGGGGGGGATGAACACTGAAGCTTTCTTT.

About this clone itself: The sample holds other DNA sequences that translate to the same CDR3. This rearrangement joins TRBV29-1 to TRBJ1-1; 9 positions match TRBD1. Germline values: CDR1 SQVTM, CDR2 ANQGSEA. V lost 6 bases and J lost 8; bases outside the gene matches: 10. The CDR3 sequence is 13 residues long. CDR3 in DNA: TGCAGCGTCTACAGGGGGCGGAGGACCGAAGCTTTCTTT. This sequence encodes CSVYRGRRTEAFF.

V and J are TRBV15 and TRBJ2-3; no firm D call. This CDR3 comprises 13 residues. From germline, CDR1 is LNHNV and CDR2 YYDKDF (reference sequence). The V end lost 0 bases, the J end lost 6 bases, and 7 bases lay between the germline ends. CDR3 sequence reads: CATSRDVPDTQYF. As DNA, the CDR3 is TGTGCCACCAGCAGAGATGTTCCGGATACGCAGTATTTT.

The CDR3 loop reads CASSPLWEGYNEQFF. The CDR3 nucleotides are TGTGCCAGCAGCCCTCTGTGGGAGGGCTACAATGAGCAGTTCTTC. The V gene is TRBV11-2, the J gene TRBJ2-1; 7 bases are a match to TRBD2. Germline V gene data show CDR1 as SGHAT and CDR2 as FQNNGV. This CDR3 has 15 residues. V gave up 5 bases and J gave up 3 bases; unmatched junction bases: 7.

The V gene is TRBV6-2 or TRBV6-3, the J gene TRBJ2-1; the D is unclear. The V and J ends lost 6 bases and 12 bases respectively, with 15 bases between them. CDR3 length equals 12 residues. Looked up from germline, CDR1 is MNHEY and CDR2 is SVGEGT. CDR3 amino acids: CASSDTPRMQFF. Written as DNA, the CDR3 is TGTGCCAGCAGCGATACCCCTCGGATGCAGTTCTTC.

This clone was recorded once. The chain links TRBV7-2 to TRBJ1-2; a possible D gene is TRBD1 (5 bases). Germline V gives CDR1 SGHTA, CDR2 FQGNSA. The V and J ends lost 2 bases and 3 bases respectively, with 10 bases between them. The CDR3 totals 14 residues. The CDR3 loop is CASSLSGTDYGYTF. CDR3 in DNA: TGTGCCAGCAGCTTATCAGGGACGGACTATGGCTACACCTTC.

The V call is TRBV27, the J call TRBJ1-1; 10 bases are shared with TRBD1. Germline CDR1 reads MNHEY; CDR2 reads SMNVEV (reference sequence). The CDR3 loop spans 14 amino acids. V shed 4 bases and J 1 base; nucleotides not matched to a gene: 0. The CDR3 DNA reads TGTGCCAGCAGTTGGACAGGGGGGAACACTGAAGCTTTCTTT. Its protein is CASSWTGGNTEAFF.

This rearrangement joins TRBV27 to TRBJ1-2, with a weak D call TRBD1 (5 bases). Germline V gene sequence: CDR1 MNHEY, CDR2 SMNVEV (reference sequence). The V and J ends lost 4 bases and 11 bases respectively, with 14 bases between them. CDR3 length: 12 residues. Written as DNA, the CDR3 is TGTGCCAGCAGTTCGGGACGGTGGGGATACACCTTC. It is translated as CASSSGRWGYTF.